The entry below gives a single TCR beta chain sequence along with its context. As handled by the study authors: From reference gene primer amplification, estimates of nucleated cell counts were derived. TCRdb's table, derived via immunoSEQ multiplex PCR, lists solely in-frame clones and lacks some. The DNA gave D and trimming, while V, J and clone size come from that table. The data show around 140,000 clones, with around 89% seen just once and more than 2% held by the top ten. This specimen comes from a study of blood T cell repertoires in COVID-19. Overall study context: The study drew acute and convalescent COVID-19 samples from the United States, Italy and Spain. Sources were T cells, B-cell-depleted T cells, or PBMCs; the material itself was cDNA or gDNA.

Sequenced sample: peripheral blood. This receptor was identified in a man aged 65 to 79 with active COVID-19.

CDR3 nucleotide sequence: TGCGCCAGCAGCGACGCTAGCGGGAGTGTAAATACGCAGTATTTT. Amino acids: CASSDASGSVNTQYF. V usage is TRBV5-1 and J usage is TRBJ2-3; TRBD2 agrees at 10 bases. The trim removed 4 bases at V and 7 bases at J, leaving 9 bases unmatched. Germline V lookup: CDR1 SGHRS, CDR2 YFSETQ. The CDR3 consists of 15 residues.